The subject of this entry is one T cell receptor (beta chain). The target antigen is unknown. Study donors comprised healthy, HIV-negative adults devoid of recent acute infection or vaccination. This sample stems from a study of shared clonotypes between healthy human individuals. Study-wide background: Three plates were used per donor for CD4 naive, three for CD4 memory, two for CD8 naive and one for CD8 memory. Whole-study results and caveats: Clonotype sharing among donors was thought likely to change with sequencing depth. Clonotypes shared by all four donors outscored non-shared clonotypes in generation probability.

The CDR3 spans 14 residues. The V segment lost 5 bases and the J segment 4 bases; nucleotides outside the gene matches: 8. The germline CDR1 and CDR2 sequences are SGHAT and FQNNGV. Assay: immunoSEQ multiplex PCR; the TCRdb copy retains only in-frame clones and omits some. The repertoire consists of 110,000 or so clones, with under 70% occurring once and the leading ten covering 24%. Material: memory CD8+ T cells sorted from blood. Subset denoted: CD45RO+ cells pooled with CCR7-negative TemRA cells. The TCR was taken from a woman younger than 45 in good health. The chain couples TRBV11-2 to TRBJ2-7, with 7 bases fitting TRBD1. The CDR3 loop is CASSEDRVVYEQYF. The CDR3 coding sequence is TGTGCCAGCAGCGAAGACAGGGTAGTATACGAGCAGTACTTC.